This T cell receptor (beta chain) appears in the sequencing data of a study of cytomegalovirus exposure and HLA in healthy donors. Across the whole study: Per a later analysis, the approximately 700 first-cohort and some 110 validation repertoires shared one platform. Study observations and caveats: High sensitivity and specificity were reportedly achieved when the classifier diagnosed cytomegalovirus status.

Worth noting for this clone: Antigen unknown. Additional DNA sequences in this sample encode the identical CDR3.

The germline V gene encodes CDR1 MNHNS and CDR2 SASEGT. The trim removed 2 bases at V and 3 bases at J, leaving 0 bases unmatched. CDR3 length: 13 residues. The protocol was immunoSEQ multiplex PCR, while the TCRdb copy is restricted to in-frame clones and leaves out a portion. The sample carries 130,000 or so clones, around nine tenths recorded once. This sequence joins TRBV6-1 and TRBJ1-2, with 7 bases identical to TRBD1. Sequencing was performed on PBMCs. This clonotype originated in a woman in her late teens or twenties in good health and CMV-seronegative. The chain's CDR3 is CASSEQGDYGYTF. The CDR3, as DNA: TGTGCCAGCAGTGAACAGGGGGACTATGGCTACACCTTC.